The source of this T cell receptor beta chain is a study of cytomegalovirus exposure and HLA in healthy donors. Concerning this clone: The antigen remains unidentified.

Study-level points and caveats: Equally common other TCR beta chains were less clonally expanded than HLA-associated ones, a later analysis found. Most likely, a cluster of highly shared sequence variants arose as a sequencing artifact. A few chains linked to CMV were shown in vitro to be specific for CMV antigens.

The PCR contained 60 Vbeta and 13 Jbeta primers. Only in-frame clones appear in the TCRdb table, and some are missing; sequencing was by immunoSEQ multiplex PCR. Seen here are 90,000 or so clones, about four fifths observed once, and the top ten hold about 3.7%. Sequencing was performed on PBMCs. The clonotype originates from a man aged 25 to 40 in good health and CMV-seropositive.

The CDR3 DNA follows: TGCGCCAGCAGCATTACAGGGCCAGGCGAAAAACTGTTTTTT. The encoded protein is CASSITGPGEKLFF. The J gene is TRBJ1-4, the V gene TRBV5-1, with D possibly matching TRBD1 (6 bases). The V end was cut by 4 bases, the J end by 8 bases, with 15 bases between. Germline V gives CDR1 SGHRS, CDR2 YFSETQ. The CDR3 has 14 residues.